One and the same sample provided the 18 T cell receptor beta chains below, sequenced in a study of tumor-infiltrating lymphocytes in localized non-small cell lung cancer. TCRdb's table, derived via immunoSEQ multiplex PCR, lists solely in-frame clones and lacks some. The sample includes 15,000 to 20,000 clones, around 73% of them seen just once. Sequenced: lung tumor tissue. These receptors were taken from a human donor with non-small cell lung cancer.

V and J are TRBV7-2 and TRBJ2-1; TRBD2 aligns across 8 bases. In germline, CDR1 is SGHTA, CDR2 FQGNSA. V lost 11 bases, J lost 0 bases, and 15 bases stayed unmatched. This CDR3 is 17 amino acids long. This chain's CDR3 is CASSRGGRRSSYNEQFF. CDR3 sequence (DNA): TGTGCCTCCTCCCGGGGGGGGCGGAGGAGCTCCTACAATGAGCAGTTCTTC.

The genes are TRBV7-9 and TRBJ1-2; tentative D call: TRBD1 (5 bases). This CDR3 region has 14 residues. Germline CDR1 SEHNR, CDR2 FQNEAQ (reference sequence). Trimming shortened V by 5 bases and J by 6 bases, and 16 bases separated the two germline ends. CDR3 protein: CASSRAQGIDGYTF. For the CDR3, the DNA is TGTGCCAGCAGCCGGGCTCAGGGTATCGATGGCTACACCTTC.

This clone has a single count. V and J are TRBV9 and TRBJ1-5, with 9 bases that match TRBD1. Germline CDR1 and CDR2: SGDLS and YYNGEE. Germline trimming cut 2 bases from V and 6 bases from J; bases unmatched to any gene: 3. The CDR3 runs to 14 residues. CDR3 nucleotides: TGTGCCAGCAGCGTGGGACAGGGAGGTCAGCCCCAGCATTTT. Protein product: CASSVGQGGQPQHF. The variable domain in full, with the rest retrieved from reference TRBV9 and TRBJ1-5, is DSGVTQTPKHLITATGQRVTLRCSPRSGDLSVYWYQQSLDQGLQFLIQYYNGEERAKGNILERFSAQQFPDLHSELNLSSLELGDSALYFCASSVGQGGQPQHFGDGTRLSIL.

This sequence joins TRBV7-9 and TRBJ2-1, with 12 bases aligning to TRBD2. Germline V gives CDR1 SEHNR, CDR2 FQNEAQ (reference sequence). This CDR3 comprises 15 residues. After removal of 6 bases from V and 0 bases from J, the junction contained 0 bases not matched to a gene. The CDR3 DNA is TGTGCCAGCAGGACTAGCGGGAGCTCCTACAATGAGCAGTTCTTC. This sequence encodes CASRTSGSSYNEQFF.

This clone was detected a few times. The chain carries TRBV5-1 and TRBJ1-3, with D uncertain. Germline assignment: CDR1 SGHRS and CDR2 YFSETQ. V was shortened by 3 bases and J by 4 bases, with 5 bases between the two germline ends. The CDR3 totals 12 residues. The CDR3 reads CASSSQGNTIYF. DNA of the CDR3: TGCGCCAGCAGCTCACAGGGAAACACCATATATTTT.

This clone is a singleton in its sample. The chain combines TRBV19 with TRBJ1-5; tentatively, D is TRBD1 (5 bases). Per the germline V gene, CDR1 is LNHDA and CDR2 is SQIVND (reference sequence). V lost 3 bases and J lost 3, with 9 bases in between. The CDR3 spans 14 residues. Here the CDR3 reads CASSMMGVNQPQHF. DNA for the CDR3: TGTGCCAGTAGTATGATGGGGGTCAATCAGCCCCAGCATTTT.

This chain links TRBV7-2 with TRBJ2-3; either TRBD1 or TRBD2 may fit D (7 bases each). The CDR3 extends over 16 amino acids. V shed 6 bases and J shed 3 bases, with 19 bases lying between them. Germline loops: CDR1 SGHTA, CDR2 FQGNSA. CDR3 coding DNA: TGTGCCAGCAGACTTGCGGGGAGGGGGCCGACAGATACGCAGTATTTT. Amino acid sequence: CASRLAGRGPTDTQYF.

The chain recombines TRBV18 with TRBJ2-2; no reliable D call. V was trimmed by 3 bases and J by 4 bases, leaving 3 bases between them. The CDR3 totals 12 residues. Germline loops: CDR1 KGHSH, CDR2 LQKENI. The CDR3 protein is CASSPITGELFF. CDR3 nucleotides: TGTGCCAGCTCACCCATCACCGGGGAGCTGTTTTTT.

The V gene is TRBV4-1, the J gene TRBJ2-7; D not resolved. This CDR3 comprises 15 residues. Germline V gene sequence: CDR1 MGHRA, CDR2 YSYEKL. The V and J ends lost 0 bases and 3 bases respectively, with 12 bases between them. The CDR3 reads CASSQDESRIYEQYF. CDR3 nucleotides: TGCGCCAGCAGCCAAGATGAGTCCCGTATCTACGAGCAGTACTTC.

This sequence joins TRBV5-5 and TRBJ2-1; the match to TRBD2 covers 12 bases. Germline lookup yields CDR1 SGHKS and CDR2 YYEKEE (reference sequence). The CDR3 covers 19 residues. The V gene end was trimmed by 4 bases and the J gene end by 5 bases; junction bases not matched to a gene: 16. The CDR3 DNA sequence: TGTGCCAGCAGCGGAGGGACTAGCGGGTTATTACGTGGAGACAATGAGCAGTTCTTC. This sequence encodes CASSGGTSGLLRGDNEQFF.

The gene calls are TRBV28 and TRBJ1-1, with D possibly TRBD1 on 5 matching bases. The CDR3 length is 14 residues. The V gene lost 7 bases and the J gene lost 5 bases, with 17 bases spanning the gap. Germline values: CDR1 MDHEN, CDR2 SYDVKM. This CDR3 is CASNTRIGGTEAFF. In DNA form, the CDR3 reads TGTGCCAGCAATACACGCATTGGGGGAACTGAAGCTTTCTTT.

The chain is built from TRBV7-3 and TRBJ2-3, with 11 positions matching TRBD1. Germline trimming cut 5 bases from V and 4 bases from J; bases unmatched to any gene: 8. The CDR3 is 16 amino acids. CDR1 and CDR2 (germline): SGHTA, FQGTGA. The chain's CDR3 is CASSLGQGARADTQYF. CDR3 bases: TGTGCCAGCAGCCTAGGACAGGGGGCGAGGGCAGATACGCAGTATTTT.

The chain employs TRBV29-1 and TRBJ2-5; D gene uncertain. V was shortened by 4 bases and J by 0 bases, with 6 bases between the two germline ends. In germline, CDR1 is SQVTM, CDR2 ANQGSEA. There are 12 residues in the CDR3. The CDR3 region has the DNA TGCAGCGTTGTAGGGAACCAAGAGACCCAGTACTTC. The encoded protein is CSVVGNQETQYF.

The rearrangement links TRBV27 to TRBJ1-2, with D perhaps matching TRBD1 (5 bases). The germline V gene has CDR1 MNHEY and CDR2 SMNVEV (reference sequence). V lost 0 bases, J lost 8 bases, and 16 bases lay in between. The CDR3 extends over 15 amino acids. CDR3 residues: CASSLSGLSTRGYTF. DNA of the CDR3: TGTGCCAGCAGTTTATCGGGGCTGTCGACTCGGGGCTACACCTTC.

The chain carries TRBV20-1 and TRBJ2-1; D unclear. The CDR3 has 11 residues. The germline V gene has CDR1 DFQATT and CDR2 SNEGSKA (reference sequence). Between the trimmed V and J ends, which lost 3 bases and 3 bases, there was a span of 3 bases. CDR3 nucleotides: TGCAGTGCTAGCCACTACAATGAGCAGTTCTTC. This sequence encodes CSASHYNEQFF.

In DNA form, the CDR3 reads TGTGCCACCAGCAGAGATAGCGGGGGGCGAGGAGAGACCCAGTACTTC. Amino acid sequence: CATSRDSGGRGETQYF. The chain recombines TRBV15 with TRBJ2-5; 10 bases map to TRBD2. With 0 bases clipped from V and 4 bases from J, the junction kept 5 bases outside the gene matches. Germline CDR1 and CDR2: LNHNV and YYDKDF (reference sequence). CDR3 length equals 16 residues.

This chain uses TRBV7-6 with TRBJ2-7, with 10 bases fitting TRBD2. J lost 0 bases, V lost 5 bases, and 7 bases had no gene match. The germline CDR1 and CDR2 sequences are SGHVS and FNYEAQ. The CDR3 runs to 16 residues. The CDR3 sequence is CASSPHASGSSYEQYF. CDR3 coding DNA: TGTGCCAGCAGCCCACACGCTAGCGGGAGCTCCTACGAGCAGTACTTC.

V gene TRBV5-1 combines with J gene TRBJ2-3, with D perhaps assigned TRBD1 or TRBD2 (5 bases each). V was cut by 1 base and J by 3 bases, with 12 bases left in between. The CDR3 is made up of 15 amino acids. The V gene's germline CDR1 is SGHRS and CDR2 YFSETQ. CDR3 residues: CASSLWGLSTDTQYF. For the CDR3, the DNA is TGCGCCAGCAGCTTGTGGGGGTTGTCGACAGATACGCAGTATTTT.